This T cell receptor beta chain is drawn from a study of regulatory T cells in long-lasting Graves disease. The sample's time point: newly diagnosed GD, antithyroid drugs for less than 3 months. RNA isolated from PBMCs was used to make the TCR library. An endocrinology department in Xi'an, China, supplied the patients. CDR3 length equals 13 residues. To note about this clonotype: Sequence at one end of the junction differs from germline and may be a read error.

Sequencing libraries for TCR beta were prepared with iRepertoire HTBI primers and Arm-PCR of CDR3 regions. MiXCR, run by TCRdb on the multiplex PCR reads, gives a single entry per CDR3 protein. The profile shows some 250,000 distinct CDR3 sequences, 18% of them singletons. These sequences were also reported in another study, on T cells in Graves' hyperthyroidism and ophthalmopathy. That work adds: The patients, who ranged from 18 to 65 in age, presented with newly diagnosed hyperthyroidism lasting under 2 months. The HTBI set primed first-round TCR CDR3 RT-PCR. Also found in blood were most expanded thyroid clonotypes above 0.001.

This rearrangement joins TRBV12-3 or TRBV12-4 to TRBJ1-1; D perhaps matches TRBD1 (5 bases). This receptor was identified in a woman aged 25 to 45 with Graves disease. This specimen was peripheral blood mononuclear cells (PBMCs), taken at new diagnosis, from a patient treated with antithyroid drugs. The CDR3 sequence is CASWKEADTEVFF. The CDR3 nucleotides are TGTGCCAGTTGGAAGGAGGCGGACACTGAAGTTTTCTTT.